Listed below are T cell receptor beta chains from one sample, sequenced in a study of blood T cell repertoires in COVID-19. Produced via immunoSEQ multiplex PCR; TCRdb's table is partial and in-frame only. The table has about 70,000 clones, 89% seen once. The sequencing sample was made of peripheral blood. Receptors were obtained from a man aged 50-60 years with active COVID-19. CDR3s include the opening cysteine and the closing phenylalanine or tryptophan. A D gene is named only where the DNA matches it firmly. Some rows have no size entry. The others give once, few or many, or a class for an expanded clone.

d_call	v_call	clone_size	j_call	cdr3_aa	cdr3_nt
-	TRBV5-1	few	TRBJ1-6	CASSLDRTSPLHF	TGCGCCAGCAGCTTGGACAGGACTTCACCCCTCCACTTT
-	TRBV7-9	once	TRBJ2-3	CASSLVTGTDTQYF	TGTGCCAGCAGCTTAGTTACAGGAACAGATACGCAGTATTTT
-	TRBV10-1	-	TRBJ2-3	CASSEWAGTAQYF	TGCGCCAGCAGTGAGTGGGCAGGCACGGCGCAGTATTTT
-	TRBV3-1/TRBV3-2	-	TRBJ1-1	CASSHRGGFHTEAFF	TGTGCCAGCAGCCACAGGGGAGGGTTTCACACTGAAGCTTTCTTT
-	TRBV5-6	-	TRBJ2-5	CASSLGLGGTQYF	TGTGCCAGCAGCTTGGGGCTCGGCGGGACCCAGTACTTC
TRBD1	TRBV13	-	TRBJ1-6	CASSSSGTGGANSPLHF	TGTGCCAGCAGTTCATCCGGGACAGGGGGAGCAAATTCACCCCTCCACTTT
-	TRBV7-6	-	TRBJ1-1	CASSPVPGSLNTEAFF	TGTGCCAGCAGCCCGGTTCCAGGGTCCTTGAACACTGAAGCTTTCTTT
TRBD1	TRBV4-1	-	TRBJ1-2	CASSQETGDYGYTF	TGCGCCAGCAGCCAGGAGACAGGGGACTATGGCTACACCTTC
TRBD1	TRBV10-1	-	TRBJ1-5	CASSPGQGNQPQHF	TGCGCCAGCAGTCCGGGACAGGGAAATCAGCCCCAGCATTTT
-	TRBV27	-	TRBJ1-1	CASSRGYGEAFF	TGTGCCAGCAGTAGGGGCTACGGTGAAGCTTTCTTT
-	TRBV9	-	TRBJ2-3	CASSVDNTRTDTQYF	TGTGCCAGCAGCGTTGACAACACGCGCACAGATACGCAGTATTTT
-	TRBV3-1/TRBV3-2	-	TRBJ1-3	CASSQDWSGVGNTIYF	TGTGCCAGCAGCCAAGATTGGAGCGGGGTAGGAAACACCATATATTTT
TRBD1	TRBV19	-	TRBJ2-1	CASRDPAGGRGNEQFF	TGTGCCAGTAGGGATCCGGCAGGGGGAAGGGGCAATGAGCAGTTCTTC
TRBD1	TRBV3-1/TRBV3-2	-	TRBJ1-5	CASSHDRDQPQHF	TGTGCCAGCAGCCACGACAGGGATCAGCCCCAGCATTTT
-	TRBV5-1	once	TRBJ1-2	CASSREPQGLGNYGYTF	TGCGCCAGCAGCCGAGAACCGCAGGGGTTGGGGAACTATGGCTACACCTTC
-	TRBV6-5	-	TRBJ1-2	CASKDSTNYGYTF	TGTGCCAGCAAGGACAGCACTAACTATGGCTACACCTTC
-	TRBV18	few	TRBJ2-5	CASSPTAQETQYF	TGTGCCAGCTCACCGACAGCCCAAGAGACCCAGTACTTC
TRBD1	TRBV4-1	-	TRBJ1-2	CASSQVGKRTGPGDGYTF	TGCGCCAGCAGCCAAGTCGGTAAGAGGACAGGCCCGGGCGATGGCTACACCTTC
TRBD2	TRBV5-1	-	TRBJ2-2	CASNLGLAATGELFF	TGCGCCAGCAACCTGGGACTAGCTGCCACCGGGGAGCTGTTTTTT
TRBD1	TRBV4-1	-	TRBJ1-2	CASSRIDRGKYTF	TGCGCCAGCAGCCGAATAGACAGGGGAAAATACACCTTC
TRBD1	TRBV9	-	TRBJ1-2	CASSGPGQNYGYTF	TGTGCCAGCAGCGGACCGGGACAGAACTATGGCTACACCTTC
-	TRBV7-8	-	TRBJ1-1	CASSPFGVGTEAFF	TGTGCCAGCAGCCCGTTTGGAGTGGGCACTGAAGCTTTCTTT
TRBD1	TRBV5-8	-	TRBJ1-4	CASSFGQGGEKLFF	TGTGCCAGCAGCTTCGGACAGGGGGGGGAAAAACTGTTTTTT
-	TRBV2	once	TRBJ1-6	CASSRGFNSPLHF	TGTGCCAGCAGTAGGGGTTTTAATTCACCCCTCCACTTT
-	TRBV4-3	-	TRBJ2-7	CASSQDRGLGEQYF	TGCGCCAGCAGCCAAGATAGGGGTCTGGGTGAGCAGTACTTC
TRBD2	TRBV15	-	TRBJ2-5	CATSGRLAEETQYF	TGTGCCACCAGCGGGAGACTAGCGGAAGAGACCCAGTACTTC
-	TRBV6-2/TRBV6-3	-	TRBJ2-5	CASSHKWGGPKTQYF	TGTGCCAGCAGTCACAAGTGGGGGGGCCCCAAGACCCAGTACTTC
-	TRBV5-4	few	TRBJ2-1	CASSGWVGGNEQFF	TGTGCCAGCAGCGGGTGGGTCGGGGGAAATGAGCAGTTCTTC
-	TRBV10-3	-	TRBJ1-1	CAISPTTSRNTEAFF	TGTGCCATCAGCCCCACAACCTCCAGGAACACTGAAGCTTTCTTT
-	TRBV2	few	TRBJ1-1	CASSDQGRTEAFF	TGTGCCAGCAGTGATCAGGGGCGCACTGAAGCTTTCTTT
TRBD2	TRBV29-1	-	TRBJ2-1	CSSDALAGSNEQFF	TGCAGCAGTGACGCCTTAGCGGGTAGCAATGAGCAGTTCTTC
-	TRBV24-1	-	TRBJ2-3	CATSDSDRITQYF	TGTGCCACCAGTGATTCGGACAGAATTACGCAGTATTTT
-	TRBV19	few	TRBJ2-7	CASSWQGGYEQYF	TGTGCCAGTAGTTGGCAGGGTGGGTACGAGCAGTACTTC
TRBD1	TRBV4-1	-	TRBJ2-5	CASSQIQGVGRETQYF	TGCGCCAGCAGCCAAATACAGGGGGTTGGTCGAGAGACCCAGTACTTC
-	TRBV11-2	-	TRBJ1-5	CASSSAGNQPQHF	TGTGCCAGCAGCTCCGCGGGCAATCAGCCCCAGCATTTT
-	TRBV3-1/TRBV3-2	-	TRBJ2-1	CASSQVRGEQFF	TGTGCCAGCAGCCAAGTTCGGGGTGAGCAGTTCTTC
-	TRBV4-3	-	TRBJ2-5	CASSQEGLLQETQYF	TGCGCCAGCAGCCAAGAAGGACTATTGCAAGAGACCCAGTACTTC
TRBD1	TRBV6-6	few	TRBJ2-7	CASSPRQGSSYEQYF	TGTGCCAGCAGTCCCCGACAGGGATCGTCTTACGAGCAGTACTTC
-	TRBV12-3/TRBV12-4	-	TRBJ1-1	CASRAAGSTEAFF	TGTGCCAGCAGGGCCGCGGGCTCCACTGAAGCTTTCTTT
TRBD2	TRBV6-5	-	TRBJ2-4	CASTTGGRNIQYF	TGTGCCAGCACCACGGGGGGGCGAAACATTCAGTACTTC
-	TRBV4-3	-	TRBJ1-1	CASSQERSRGGTEAFF	TGCGCCAGCAGCCAAGAGAGATCCAGGGGCGGCACTGAAGCTTTCTTT
-	TRBV14	-	TRBJ2-2	CASSQDSDTGELFF	TGTGCCAGCAGCCAAGATTCAGACACCGGGGAGCTGTTTTTT
-	TRBV5-4	-	TRBJ1-1	CASSSTVNTEAFF	TGTGCCAGCAGCTCAACGGTGAACACTGAAGCTTTCTTT